The TCR beta chain under discussion was sequenced for a study of blood T cell repertoires in COVID-19. Across the whole study: Material from acute and convalescent COVID-19 was sourced from the United States, Italy and Spain. Sample material is recorded as cDNA or gDNA derived from T cells, B-cell-depleted T cells, or PBMCs.

J was trimmed by 9 bases and V by 2 bases; bases with no gene match: 3. The CDR3 extends over 14 amino acids. Germline V gene data show CDR1 as KGHDR and CDR2 as SFDVKD. In the original processing: By means of reference gene primer amplification, nucleated cell counts were estimated. Some clones are missing from TCRdb's copy, which holds only in-frame ones; the method was immunoSEQ multiplex PCR. The DNA was the basis for D and trimming; V, J and clone size are from that table. Found here are roughly 180,000 clones, approximately 85% of them singletons; the top ten hold approximately 8%. This chain joins TRBV24-1 and TRBJ1-4, with TRBD1 matching over 9 bases. The sequenced sample consisted of peripheral blood. The clonotype was recovered from a woman aged 60 to 75 with acute or convalescent COVID-19. In nucleotides, the CDR3 is TGTGCCACCAGTGATTCGGGACAGGGTAAAAAACTGTTTTTT. Protein sequence: CATSDSGQGKKLFF.